This entry lists 12 T cell receptor beta chains sequenced from one sample in a study of CD8+CD57+ T cells in acquired aplastic anemia (dated by TCRdb to between 2017 and 2018). This sample was sequenced with an Illumina HiSeq 2000. Profiling of TCR beta VDJ combinations and CDR3 sequences used genomic DNA as the template. The public reads were reprocessed in TCRdb via fastp at Q25 and MiXCR, keeping in-frame beta chains. CDR3 protein duplicates are merged, each entry listing the most common genes and DNA. The sample contains roughly 300,000 distinct CDR3 sequences, around 60% of them found a single time. Clones ranked in the top ten supply approximately 8% of the sample. Sequencing was done on a sample of sorted CD4+, CD8+, or CD8+CD57+ T cells (not recorded which) from PBMCs. These TCRs come from a human donor with severe aplastic anemia or a healthy control (not recorded which).

The J gene is TRBJ1-3, the V gene TRBV9, with D perhaps TRBD1 (6 bases). The CDR3 totals 16 residues. With 0 bases removed from V and 0 bases from J, the gap between germline ends came to 10 bases. Germline CDR1 is SGDLS and CDR2 is YYNGEE. The CDR3 region has the DNA TGTGCCAGCAGCGTAGGTGGGGGGGCCTCTGGAAACACCATATATTTT. Its protein product is CASSVGGGASGNTIYF.

About this clonotype: This may be a read error, as it is one base from a much larger clone. The V call is TRBV7-2, the J call TRBJ2-7; no definite D call. V was clipped by 1 base and J by 0 bases, with 7 bases between them. Looked up from germline, CDR1 is SGHTA and CDR2 is FQGNSA. The CDR3 sequence is 14 residues long. CDR3 region: CASSLDAYSYEQYF. The CDR3 DNA reads as TGTGCCAGCAGCTTAGACGCCTACTCCTACGAGCAGTACTTC.

As concerns this clonotype: A much larger clone differs from this one at a single base, so this may be a read error. The chain couples TRBV18 to TRBJ1-2; D is uncertain. Per the germline V gene, CDR1 is KGHSH and CDR2 is LQKENI. The CDR3 is 13 amino acids. V dropped 3 bases and J dropped 3 bases, with 8 bases sitting between them. CDR3: CASSPGRYYGYTF. The CDR3 region has the DNA TGTGCCAGCTCACCGGGCAGGTACTATGGCTACACCTTC.

V and J are TRBV7-6 and TRBJ2-7; TRBD1 matches 8 bases. V lost 4 bases and J lost 5; bases outside the gene matches: 7. Germline V gives CDR1 SGHVS, CDR2 FNYEAQ. CDR3 length: 14 residues. The CDR3 DNA sequence: TGTGCCAGCAGCTCTCCCGGACAGGGTAACGAGCAGTACTTC. As protein: CASSSPGQGNEQYF.

The CDR3 is CASRIAGRETQYF. In nucleotides, the CDR3 is TGTGCCAGCCGAATAGCGGGAAGAGAGACCCAGTACTTC. The chain employs TRBV6-1 and TRBJ2-5, with 8 positions matching TRBD2. Per germline, CDR1 MNHNS and CDR2 SASEGT. J lost 4 bases, V lost 8 bases, and 6 bases had no gene match. The CDR3 consists of 13 residues.

This clonotype was counted ten times or more. This chain connects TRBV5-1 to TRBJ1-2; perhaps TRBD1 as D (6 bases). The CDR3 covers 15 residues. The germline V gene has CDR1 SGHRS and CDR2 YFSETQ. V shed 4 bases and J shed 0 bases, with 13 bases lying between them. The CDR3 region is CASSAGQQPNYGYTF. The CDR3, as DNA: TGCGCCAGCAGCGCCGGACAGCAACCTAACTATGGCTACACCTTC.

This clonotype was recorded at least ten times. The chain joins TRBV24-1 to TRBJ2-2; D may be TRBD1 (5 bases). CDR3 length: 13 residues. Trimming shortened V by 4 bases and J by 4 bases, and 6 bases separated the two germline ends. CDR1 is KGHDR and CDR2 is SFDVKD in the germline V gene. The CDR3 region is CATSDRVTGELFF. The CDR3 DNA reads TGTGCCACCAGTGACAGGGTCACCGGGGAGCTGTTTTTT.

This chain connects TRBV15 to TRBJ2-1, with 7 nucleotides matching TRBD1. The CDR3 covers 14 residues. V trimming: 6 bases; J trimming: 2 bases; junction bases outside the gene matches: 4. Germline values: CDR1 LNHNV, CDR2 YYDKDF (reference sequence). The CDR3 loop is CATSRQGPYNEQFF. CDR3 nucleotide sequence: TGTGCCACCAGTAGACAGGGCCCCTACAATGAGCAGTTCTTC. Variable domain in full (rest from reference TRBV15 and TRBJ2-1): DAMVIQNPRYQVTQFGKPVTLSCSQTLNHNVMYWYQQKSSQAPKLLFHYYDKDFNNEADTPDNFQSRRPNTSFCFLDIRSPGLGDTAMYLCATSRQGPYNEQFFGPGTRLTVL.

The chain combines TRBV19 with TRBJ2-1; 11 bases line up with TRBD2. The CDR3 length is 15 residues. Germline V gives CDR1 LNHDA, CDR2 SQIVND (reference sequence). Trimming cost V 11 bases and J 7 bases; bases outside gene matches: 13. The CDR3 sequence: CASTRTSGSWNEQFF. The CDR3 DNA reads TGTGCCTCGACCCGTACTAGCGGGAGCTGGAATGAGCAGTTCTTC.

The V call is TRBV7-2, the J call TRBJ1-1, with no clear D. The CDR3 covers 12 residues. The V gene's germline CDR1 is SGHTA and CDR2 FQGNSA. V dropped 2 bases and J dropped 6 bases, with 7 bases sitting between them. DNA for the CDR3: TGTGCCAGCAGCTTAACGAGGGCTGAAGCTTTCTTT. This sequence encodes CASSLTRAEAFF.

The chain is built from TRBV4-1 and TRBJ2-7; D is unresolved. Trimming cost V 0 bases and J 2 bases, with 8 bases left between them. Germline V gene data show CDR1 as MGHRA and CDR2 as YSYEKL. The CDR3 consists of 14 residues. CDR3 DNA sequence: TGCGCCAGCAGCCAAGAGGCACAGACCTACGAGCAGTACTTC. Encoded protein: CASSQEAQTYEQYF.

This clonotype has just a few counts. This may be a read error, as it is one base from a much larger clone. The chain couples TRBV7-2 to TRBJ1-2; tentatively, D is TRBD1 (6 bases). Germline CDR1 SGHTA, CDR2 FQGNSA. This CDR3 spans 14 amino acids. The CDR3 bases are TGTGCCAGCGGCTTGAGTGGGGGCCTCTATGGCTACACCTTC. Amino acid sequence: CASGLSGGLYGYTF.